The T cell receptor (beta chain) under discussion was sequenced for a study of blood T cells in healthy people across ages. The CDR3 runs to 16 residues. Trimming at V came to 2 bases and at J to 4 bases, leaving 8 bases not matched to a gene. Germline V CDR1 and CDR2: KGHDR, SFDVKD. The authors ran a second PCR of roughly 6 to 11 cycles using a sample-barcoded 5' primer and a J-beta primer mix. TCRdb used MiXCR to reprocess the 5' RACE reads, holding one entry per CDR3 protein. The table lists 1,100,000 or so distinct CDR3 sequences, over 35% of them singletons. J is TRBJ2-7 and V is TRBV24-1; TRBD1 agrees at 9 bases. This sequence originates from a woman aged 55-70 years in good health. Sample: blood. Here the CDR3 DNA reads TGTGCCACCAGTGATTCCGACAGGGGGAAACCTTACGAGCAGTACTTC. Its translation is CATSDSDRGKPYEQYF.